The sequence of this T cell receptor beta chain was determined in a study of blood T cells in healthy people across ages. Trimming removed 3 bases from V and 5 bases from J, with 10 bases in between. Per the germline V gene, CDR1 is SQVTM and CDR2 is ANQGSEA. There are 12 residues in the CDR3. For the second PCR, which ran for 7 to 11 cycles, a sample-barcoded 5' primer and a J-beta primer mix were used. In TCRdb, the 5' RACE reads were re-called with MiXCR into one record per CDR3 protein. This table has about 650,000 distinct CDR3 sequences, 52% appearing once. This clonotype was recorded only once.

The V gene is TRBV29-1, the J gene TRBJ1-1; D is ambiguous. The specimen sequenced was blood. The sequence was collected from a woman aged 80 or over in good health. The CDR3 here is CSVDRYGTEAFF. The CDR3 coding sequence is TGCAGCGTTGACAGGTATGGGACTGAAGCTTTCTTT.